This record covers a single T cell receptor beta chain. The target antigen is unknown. The data are from a study of radiation and T cells in renal cell carcinoma. Study findings and constraints: No pretreatment tumor biopsies were available for baseline clonotypes. From baseline, blood top tumor clonotypes peaked at 2 weeks post-radiation.

Time point noted: blood 4 weeks post-SBRT, at nephrectomy. Treatment denoted: 15 Gy SBRT to primary tumor, nephrectomy 4 weeks later. Blood was sampled at baseline, 2 weeks and 4 weeks after SBRT. CDR3 length equals 14 residues. V was cut by 4 bases and J by 11 bases, with 20 bases left in between. CDR1 SGHTA and CDR2 FQGNSA come from the germline V gene. Sequencing was performed with immunoSEQ multiplex PCR; in TCRdb, only in-frame clones are kept and a portion is missing. The top ten hold roughly 5.4% of the sample, which has 80,000 or so clones, about 89% seen once. This chain links TRBV7-2 with TRBJ1-1, with D possibly matching TRBD1 (5 bases). The specimen comprised blood, sampled from a patient whose treatment included radiotherapy and nephrectomy. This TCR derives from a woman in her seventies with renal cell carcinoma. CDR3 DNA sequence: TGTGCCAGCAGCTCTTTCCCGGGACCAAGGGTGGCTTTCTTT. It is translated as CASSSFPGPRVAFF.